A single sample gave rise to the 30 T cell receptor beta chains below, sequenced in a study of glioma-infiltrating T cells after dendritic cell vaccination. Assay: immunoSEQ multiplex PCR; the TCRdb copy retains only in-frame clones and omits some. The sample shows around 97,000 clones, around 81% of them seen only once. The starting material was blood, obtained before dendritic cell vaccination. These receptors all come from a human donor with glioblastoma.

This chain connects TRBV30 to TRBJ1-2; unclear D gene. CDR3 length: 11 amino acids. In germline, CDR1 is GTSNPN, CDR2 SVGIG (reference sequence). The V gene lost 1 base and the J gene lost 3 bases, with 3 bases spanning the gap. CDR3: CAWSADYGYTF. The CDR3 DNA sequence: TGTGCCTGGAGTGCGGACTATGGCTACACCTTC. Based on the CDR3 plus reference TRBV30 and TRBJ1-2, the full variable domain is SQTIHQWPATLVQPVGSPLSLECTVEGTSNPNLYWYRQAAGRGLQLLFYSVGIGQISSEVPQNLSASRPQDRQFILSSKKLLLSDSGFYLCAWSADYGYTFGSGTRLTVV.

The gene calls are TRBV27 and TRBJ2-2; TRBD2 agrees at 11 bases. This CDR3 is built from 16 residues. J gave up 6 bases and V 3 bases, and 6 bases lay outside the gene matches. Germline loops: CDR1 MNHEY, CDR2 SMNVEV (reference sequence). The CDR3 DNA sequence: TGTGCCAGCAGTTTTGATAGCGGGGGGGCCCCCGGGGAGCTGTTTTTT. This encodes CASSFDSGGAPGELFF.

The chain is built from TRBV2 and TRBJ2-7; TRBD1 matches 9 bases. Germline trimming cut 4 bases from V and 3 bases from J; bases unmatched to any gene: 4. There are 14 residues in the CDR3. CDR1 is SNHLY, CDR2 FYNNEI, per germline. The CDR3 reads CASSGDRAIYEQYF. As DNA, the CDR3 is TGTGCCAGCAGTGGGGACAGGGCCATCTACGAGCAGTACTTC.

This chain uses TRBV5-1 with TRBJ2-3, with 7 bases aligning to TRBD1. This CDR3 comprises 14 residues. Germline V gene lookup returns CDR1 SGHRS and CDR2 YFSETQ. The V and J ends lost 4 bases and 0 bases, in that order; junction bases with no gene match: 2. CDR3 coding DNA: TGCGCCAGCAGCCTGGGACAGAGCACAGATACGCAGTATTTT. Amino acids: CASSLGQSTDTQYF.

This clone was seen once. The V and J genes are TRBV5-6 and TRBJ1-1; D may be TRBD1 (5 bases). Germline CDR1 SGHDT, CDR2 YYEEEE. The CDR3 is 14 residues long. Trimming took 3 bases from V and 0 from J, leaving 9 bases between them. CDR3 DNA sequence: TGTGCCAGCAGCTCGACAGCCTTGAACACTGAAGCTTTCTTT. Amino acids: CASSSTALNTEAFF.

The gene calls are TRBV21-1 and TRBJ1-1. TRBV21-1 is a listed pseudogene. The CDR3 sequence is 13 residues long. The CDR3 protein is CASRVRENTEAFF. CDR3 sequence (DNA): TGTGCCAGCAGGGTGAGGGAGAACACTGAAGCTTTCTTT.

This clone has a handful of counts. The rearrangement links TRBV19 to TRBJ1-3; D ambiguous. V was shortened by 4 bases and J by 2 bases, with 12 bases between the two germline ends. Germline values: CDR1 LNHDA, CDR2 SQIVND (reference sequence). CDR3 size: 15 residues. As DNA, the CDR3 is TGTGCCAGTAGTACCCACTCGGGAGCTGGAAACACCATATATTTT. Protein: CASSTHSGAGNTIYF.

J is TRBJ1-1 and V is TRBV27; possibly TRBD1 for D (5 bases). Germline V gene lookup returns CDR1 MNHEY and CDR2 SMNVEV (reference sequence). The ends were cut back, 5 bases at V and 8 bases at J, with 18 bases in the middle. This CDR3 has 14 amino acids. The CDR3: CASSTEGRVSEAFF. In DNA, the CDR3 is TGTGCCAGCAGTACGGAGGGGCGAGTGTCGGAAGCTTTCTTT.

This chain uses TRBV19 with TRBJ1-1; possibly TRBD1 for D (6 bases). CDR1 is LNHDA, CDR2 SQIVND, per germline (reference sequence). Trimming removed 4 bases at V and 1 base at J, with 10 bases between. The CDR3 totals 14 residues. The CDR3 DNA is TGTGCCAGTAGTACCTCGACAGGGAACACTGAAGCTTTCTTT. Encoded protein: CASSTSTGNTEAFF.

This chain connects TRBV7-2 to TRBJ1-1, with D unclear. The CDR3 covers 14 residues. The V gene's germline CDR1 is SGHTA and CDR2 FQGNSA. Trimming stripped 5 bases from V and 5 bases from J, with 15 bases between. The CDR3 nucleotides read TGTGCCAGCAGCCAACTATTCGGTGGTACTGAAGCTTTCTTT. Translation: CASSQLFGGTEAFF.

About this clone: An end of the junction differs from the germline gene, which may be a read error. The CDR3 loop reads CASSPELNTGELFF. As DNA, the CDR3 is TGTGCCAGCAGTCCGGAGCTGAACACCGGAGAGCTGTTTTTT. The gene calls are TRBV25-1 and TRBJ2-2; D unclear. The germline CDR1 and CDR2 sequences are MGHDK and SYGVNS. The CDR3 is made up of 14 amino acids.

The rearrangement joins TRBV4-1 to TRBJ1-1; D is uncertain. The germline V gene encodes CDR1 MGHRA and CDR2 YSYEKL. The CDR3 is 13 amino acids. Trimming shortened V by 1 base and J by 7 bases, and 10 bases separated the two germline ends. This chain's CDR3 is CASSQVAGIEAFF. The CDR3 DNA follows: TGCGCCAGCAGCCAAGTGGCGGGGATTGAAGCTTTCTTT.

The CDR3 reads CASSPISYEQYF. CDR3 bases: TGTGCCAGCTCCCCTATCTCCTACGAGCAGTACTTC. The rearrangement uses TRBV7-9 and TRBJ2-7; D gene uncertain. CDR1 is SEHNR and CDR2 is FQNEAQ in the germline V gene (reference sequence). The CDR3 runs to 12 residues. V was clipped by 8 bases and J by 0 bases, with 8 bases between them.

CDR3 nucleotide sequence: TGTGCTAGTGGTTTGGGGGCGGGGAGGGAAAAACTGTTTTTT. Its protein product is CASGLGAGREKLFF. This sequence joins TRBV12-5 and TRBJ1-4, with D hard to call. V lost 1 base and J lost 8, with 11 bases in between. Germline CDR1 and CDR2: LGHNT and FRNRAP. The CDR3 is made up of 14 amino acids.

The gene calls are TRBV6-5 and TRBJ1-1; 7 bases are a match to TRBD1. The germline gives CDR1 MNHEY, CDR2 SVGAGI. V shed 7 bases and J 2 bases; nucleotides not matched to a gene: 4. This CDR3 is built from 13 residues. CDR3 coding DNA: TGTGCCAGCAACCGGGACAGCAACACTGAAGCTTTCTTT. Amino acid sequence: CASNRDSNTEAFF.

The V gene is TRBV28, the J gene TRBJ1-2; TRBD1 matches at 9 bases. In germline, CDR1 is MDHEN, CDR2 SYDVKM. This CDR3 has 16 amino acids. V trimming: 6 bases; J trimming: 4 bases; junction bases outside the gene matches: 12. The CDR3 protein is CASRTTGGERSYGYTF. The CDR3 nucleotides read TGTGCCAGCAGAACTACAGGGGGCGAGAGGAGCTATGGCTACACCTTC.

The chain is built from TRBV5-6 and TRBJ2-3; a weak D match, TRBD2 (5 bases). The germline V gene encodes CDR1 SGHDT and CDR2 YYEEEE. CDR3 size: 14 residues. Trimming took 3 bases from V and 8 from J, leaving 16 bases between them. CDR3 DNA: TGTGCCAGCAGCTCTCCGGGGTTCGCAGGTACGCAGTATTTT. Protein sequence: CASSSPGFAGTQYF. Full variable domain (remainder filled in from reference TRBV5-6 and TRBJ2-3): DAGVTQSPTHLIKTRGQQVTLRCSPKSGHDTVSWYQQALGQGPQFIFQYYEEEERQRGNFPDRFSGHQFPNYSSELNVNALLLGDSALYLCASSSPGFAGTQYFGPGTRLTVL.

CDR3 protein: CASSHWGELTDTQYF. The CDR3 nucleotides read TGTGCCAGCAGCCATTGGGGGGAACTCACAGATACGCAGTATTTT. The J gene is TRBJ2-3, the V gene TRBV11-1; the D gene is possibly TRBD2 (6 bases). The CDR3 has 15 residues. Germline CDR1 and CDR2: SGHAT and FQDESV (reference sequence). Trimming cost V 5 bases and J 2 bases, with 14 bases left between them.

V usage is TRBV29-1 and J usage is TRBJ2-3, with TRBD2 matching over 8 bases. This CDR3 has 13 amino acids. V dropped 5 bases and J dropped 5; count of bases not matched to a gene: 6. Germline values: CDR1 SQVTM, CDR2 ANQGSEA. CDR3 amino acids: CSVTGGAVDTQYF. The DNA of the CDR3 is TGCAGCGTTACCGGGGGGGCGGTAGATACGCAGTATTTT.

This clone turned up a few times. J is TRBJ1-2 and V is TRBV10-3; D ambiguous. Trimming left V 3 bases short and J 7 bases short, with 12 bases between. The CDR3 spans 13 residues. Germline assignment: CDR1 ENHRY and CDR2 SYGVKD. The CDR3 sequence is CAISETTRGGYTF. The CDR3 nucleotides are TGTGCCATCAGTGAAACCACGCGGGGTGGCTACACCTTC.

J is TRBJ1-5 and V is TRBV6-1; D possibly corresponds to TRBD1 (5 bases). The CDR3 runs to 14 residues. The germline gives CDR1 MNHNS, CDR2 SASEGT. With 2 bases removed from V and 4 bases from J, the gap between germline ends came to 9 bases. The CDR3 reads CASSERGGNQPQHF. CDR3 coding DNA: TGTGCCAGCAGTGAAAGGGGAGGGAATCAGCCCCAGCATTTT.

The rearrangement links TRBV5-1 to TRBJ1-2; 9 positions agree with TRBD1. The length of the CDR3 is 17 residues. The junction had 18 bases not matched to a gene; V was cut back by 4 bases and J by 8 bases. Germline CDR1 is SGHRS and CDR2 is YFSETQ. In DNA form, the CDR3 reads TGCGCCAGCAGCCCGTCCCGGGACAGGGTCGAGGGGTCCGGCTACACCTTC. The encoded protein is CASSPSRDRVEGSGYTF.

The gene calls are TRBV5-1 and TRBJ2-3; 10 nucleotides match TRBD2. CDR3 length equals 15 residues. The J segment lost 5 bases and the V segment lost 2 bases, leaving 5 bases of the junction unmatched. Germline V CDR1 and CDR2: SGHRS, YFSETQ. The CDR3 region has the DNA TGCGCCAGCAGCTTAGATAGCGGGGGGATAGATACGCAGTATTTT. It is translated as CASSLDSGGIDTQYF.

The gene calls are TRBV13 and TRBJ2-7; 8 bases match TRBD2. V was clipped by 5 bases and J by 2 bases; unmatched bases: 11. In germline, CDR1 is PRHDT, CDR2 FYEKMQ (reference sequence). The CDR3 length is 16 residues. CDR3 amino acids: CASSPIGRGAPYEQYF. Written as DNA, the CDR3 is TGTGCCAGCAGCCCAATCGGGCGGGGGGCTCCCTACGAGCAGTACTTC.

V and J are TRBV9 and TRBJ2-7, with 10 bases fitting TRBD1. The V gene's germline CDR1 is SGDLS and CDR2 YYNGEE. The CDR3 contains 16 residues. V shed 2 bases and J 6 bases; nucleotides not matched to a gene: 11. As DNA, the CDR3 is TGTGCCAGCAGCGTCTTCCGGGACAGGGGAATGGGCGAGCAGTACTTC. It translates to CASSVFRDRGMGEQYF.

The chain has TRBV19 and TRBJ2-6; 7 nucleotides align to TRBD1. The V gene end was trimmed by 5 bases and the J gene end by 3 bases; junction bases not matched to a gene: 7. The CDR3 is 16 amino acids. CDR1 and CDR2 (germline): LNHDA, SQIVND (reference sequence). The CDR3 sequence is CASSPTGELGANVLTF. The CDR3 DNA reads as TGTGCCAGTAGTCCAACAGGGGAGCTTGGGGCCAACGTCCTGACTTTC.

The chain has TRBV5-1 and TRBJ1-4; 8 bases match TRBD1. Germline V gives CDR1 SGHRS, CDR2 YFSETQ. V lost 7 bases and J lost 0; bases outside the gene matches: 2. The CDR3 length is 14 residues. The CDR3 loop is CASQTGATNEKLFF. Written as DNA, the CDR3 is TGCGCCAGCCAGACAGGGGCAACTAATGAAAAACTGTTTTTT.

The V call is TRBV5-1, the J call TRBJ2-2, with 9 bases matching TRBD2. Germline V gene lookup returns CDR1 SGHRS and CDR2 YFSETQ. CDR3 length: 15 residues. The junction had 6 bases not matched to a gene; V was cut back by 5 bases and J by 4 bases. CDR3 sequence: CASRTPGLATGELFF. CDR3 nucleotides: TGCGCCAGCAGGACCCCGGGACTAGCCACCGGGGAGCTGTTTTTT.

V is TRBV15 and J is TRBJ2-4; TRBD1 agrees at 8 bases. This CDR3 is 16 amino acids long. CDR1 is LNHNV and CDR2 is YYDKDF in the germline V gene (reference sequence). V was pared by 0 bases and J by 6 bases, with 7 bases of the junction left unmatched. Here the CDR3 reads CATSRELDRASNIQYF. The CDR3 coding sequence is TGTGCCACCAGCAGAGAATTGGACAGGGCCTCAAACATTCAGTACTTC. The full variable domain, in which reference TRBV15 and TRBJ2-4 provide the parts outside the CDR3, is DAMVIQNPRYQVTQFGKPVTLSCSQTLNHNVMYWYQQKSSQAPKLLFHYYDKDFNNEADTPDNFQSRRPNTSFCFLDIRSPGLGDTAMYLCATSRELDRASNIQYFGAGTRLSVL.

The chain uses TRBV30 and TRBJ1-1; D perhaps matches TRBD1 (6 bases). CDR1 and CDR2 (germline): GTSNPN, SVGIG (reference sequence). The CDR3 is 12 amino acids. V was cut by 5 bases and J by 3 bases, with 10 bases left in between. CDR3 nucleotide sequence: TGTGCCTGGGACGCAGGGGACACTGAAGCTTTCTTT. Translated: CAWDAGDTEAFF. Full variable domain (rest looked up from reference TRBV30 and TRBJ1-1): SQTIHQWPATLVQPVGSPLSLECTVEGTSNPNLYWYRQAAGRGLQLLFYSVGIGQISSEVPQNLSASRPQDRQFILSSKKLLLSDSGFYLCAWDAGDTEAFFGQGTRLTVV.